The sequence of this TCR beta chain was determined in a study of OX40 agonist ivuxolimab in advanced cancers. At the level of the study: Ivuxolimab, an agonistic anti-OX40 (CD134) antibody, was given to patients.

Here immunoSEQ multiplex PCR was the method, and the copy in TCRdb shows in-frame clones only, minus some. Of some 70,000 clones in the sample, roughly nine tenths were seen once. The germline CDR1 and CDR2 sequences are SGHTA and FQGNSA. Trimming removed 5 bases from V and 3 bases from J, with 20 bases in between. This CDR3 region has 16 residues. The source material was CD4+ or CD8+ T cells sorted from blood, sampled in a trial of the OX40 agonist ivuxolimab. The V gene is TRBV7-2, the J gene TRBJ2-7; perhaps TRBD2 as D (5 bases). The clonotype comes from an adult with an advanced solid tumor such as melanoma, head and neck, liver or kidney cancer. Here the CDR3 reads CASSLPEGRGRYEQYF. The CDR3 region has the DNA TGTGCCAGCAGCCTCCCAGAGGGCCGGGGTCGCTACGAGCAGTACTTC.